This T cell receptor beta chain derives from a study of cytomegalovirus exposure and HLA in healthy donors. Use of 60 Vbeta and 13 Jbeta primers characterized the PCR. TCRdb's table, derived via immunoSEQ multiplex PCR, lists solely in-frame clones and lacks some. The sample shows about 63,000 clones, roughly 74% of them seen only once. Study-wide points: Presence/absence analyses rested on an assumption that sequencing depth was roughly uniform across donors.

Comments on this clone: Its matching antigen is unknown.

Trimming at V came to 2 bases and at J to 12 bases, leaving 9 bases not matched to a gene. This CDR3 has 13 amino acids. The germline V gene has CDR1 SEHNR and CDR2 FQNEAQ (reference sequence). Sequenced material: PBMCs. The gene calls are TRBV7-9 and TRBJ1-2; 7 nucleotides align to TRBD1. This TCR was recovered from a woman between 40 and 55 years old in good health and CMV-seropositive. The CDR3, as DNA: TGTGCCAGCAGCTTACAGGGGGAACCTCGTAACACCTTC. Its translation is CASSLQGEPRNTF.